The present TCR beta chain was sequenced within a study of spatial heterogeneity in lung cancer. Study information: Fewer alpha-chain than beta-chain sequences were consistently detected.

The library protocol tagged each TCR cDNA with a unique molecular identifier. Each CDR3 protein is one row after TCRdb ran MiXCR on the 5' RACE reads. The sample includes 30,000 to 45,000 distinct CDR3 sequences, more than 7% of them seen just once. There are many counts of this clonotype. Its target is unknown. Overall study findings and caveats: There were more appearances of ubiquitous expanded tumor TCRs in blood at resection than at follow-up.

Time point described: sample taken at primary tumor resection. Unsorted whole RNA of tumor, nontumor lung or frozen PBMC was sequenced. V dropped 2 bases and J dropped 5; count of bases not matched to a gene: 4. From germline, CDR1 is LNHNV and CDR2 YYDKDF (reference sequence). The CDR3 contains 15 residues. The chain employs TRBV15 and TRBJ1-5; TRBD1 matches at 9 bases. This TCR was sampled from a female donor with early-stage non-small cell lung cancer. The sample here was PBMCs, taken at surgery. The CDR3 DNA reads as TGTGCCACCAGCAGACGGACAGGGGCGGATCAGCCCCAGCATTTT. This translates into CATSRRTGADQPQHF.